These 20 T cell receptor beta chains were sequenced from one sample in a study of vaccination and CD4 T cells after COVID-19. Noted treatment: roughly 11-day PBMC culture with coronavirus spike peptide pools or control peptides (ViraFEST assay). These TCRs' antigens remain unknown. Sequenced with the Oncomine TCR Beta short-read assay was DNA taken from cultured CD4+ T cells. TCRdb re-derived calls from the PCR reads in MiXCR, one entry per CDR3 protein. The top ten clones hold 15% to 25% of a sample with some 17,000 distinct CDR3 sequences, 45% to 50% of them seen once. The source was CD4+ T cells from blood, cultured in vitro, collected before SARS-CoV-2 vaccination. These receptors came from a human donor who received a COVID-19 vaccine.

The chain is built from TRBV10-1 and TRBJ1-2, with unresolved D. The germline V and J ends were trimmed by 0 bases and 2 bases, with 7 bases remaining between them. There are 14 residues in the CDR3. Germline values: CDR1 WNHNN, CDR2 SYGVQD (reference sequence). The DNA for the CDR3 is TGCGCCAGCAGTGAGTCCGGGTTGAACTATGGCTACACCTTC. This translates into CASSESGLNYGYTF.

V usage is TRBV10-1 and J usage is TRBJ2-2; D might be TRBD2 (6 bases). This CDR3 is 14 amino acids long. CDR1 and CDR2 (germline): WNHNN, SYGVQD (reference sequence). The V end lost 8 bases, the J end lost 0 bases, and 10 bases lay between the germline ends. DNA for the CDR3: TGCGCCAGCGGGGGGAAACCGAACACCGGGGAGCTGTTTTTT. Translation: CASGGKPNTGELFF.

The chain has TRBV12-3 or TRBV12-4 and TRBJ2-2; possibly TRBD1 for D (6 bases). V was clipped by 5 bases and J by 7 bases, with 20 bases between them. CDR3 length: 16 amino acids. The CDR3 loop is CASSPWDPFRGGELFF. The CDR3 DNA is TGTGCCAGCAGTCCCTGGGACCCATTCAGGGGCGGGGAGCTGTTTTTT.

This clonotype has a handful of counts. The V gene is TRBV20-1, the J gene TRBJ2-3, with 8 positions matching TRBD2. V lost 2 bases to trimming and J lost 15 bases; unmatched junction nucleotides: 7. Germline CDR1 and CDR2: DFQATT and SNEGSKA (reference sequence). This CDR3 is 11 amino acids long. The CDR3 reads CSARTGLGVYF. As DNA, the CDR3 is TGCAGTGCTAGAACGGGACTAGGAGTTTATTTT.

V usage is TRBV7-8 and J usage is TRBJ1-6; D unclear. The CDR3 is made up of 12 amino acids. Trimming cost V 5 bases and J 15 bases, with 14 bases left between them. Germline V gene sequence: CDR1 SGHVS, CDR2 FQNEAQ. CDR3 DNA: TGTGCCAGCAGCCAATCCGCTTCGGGCCTCCACTTT. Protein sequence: CASSQSASGLHF.

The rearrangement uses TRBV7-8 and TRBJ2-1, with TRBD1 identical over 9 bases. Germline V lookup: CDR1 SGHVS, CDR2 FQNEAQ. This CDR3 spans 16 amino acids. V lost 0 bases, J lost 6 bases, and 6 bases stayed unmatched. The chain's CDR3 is CASSLAAGTGFNEQFF. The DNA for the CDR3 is TGTGCCAGCAGCTTAGCGGCCGGGACAGGGTTCAATGAGCAGTTCTTC.

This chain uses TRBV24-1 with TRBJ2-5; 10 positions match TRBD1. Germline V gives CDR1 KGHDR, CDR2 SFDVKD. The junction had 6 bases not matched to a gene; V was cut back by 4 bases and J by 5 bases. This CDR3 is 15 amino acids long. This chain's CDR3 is CATSDRDRGTETQYF. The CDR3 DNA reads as TGTGCCACCAGTGACCGGGACAGGGGAACGGAGACCCAGTACTTC.

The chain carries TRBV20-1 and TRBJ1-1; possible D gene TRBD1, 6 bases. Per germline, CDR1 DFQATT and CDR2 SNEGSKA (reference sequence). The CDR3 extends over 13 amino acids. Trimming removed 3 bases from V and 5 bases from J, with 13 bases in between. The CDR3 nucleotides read TGCAGTGCTAGGGGGGGGGCTCGAACTGAAGCTTTCTTT. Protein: CSARGGARTEAFF.

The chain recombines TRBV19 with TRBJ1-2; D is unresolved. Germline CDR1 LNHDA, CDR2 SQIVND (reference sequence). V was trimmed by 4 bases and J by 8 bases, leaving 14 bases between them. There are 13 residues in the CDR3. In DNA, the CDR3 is TGTGCCAGTAGTACCCGTCGATTGGGCGGCTACACCTTC. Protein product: CASSTRRLGGYTF.

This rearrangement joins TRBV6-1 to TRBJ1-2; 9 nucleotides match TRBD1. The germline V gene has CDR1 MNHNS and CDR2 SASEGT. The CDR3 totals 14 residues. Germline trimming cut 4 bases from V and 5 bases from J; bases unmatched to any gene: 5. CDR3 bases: TGTGCCAGCAGTGCACAGGGGGCGGGATATGGCTACACCTTC. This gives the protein CASSAQGAGYGYTF.

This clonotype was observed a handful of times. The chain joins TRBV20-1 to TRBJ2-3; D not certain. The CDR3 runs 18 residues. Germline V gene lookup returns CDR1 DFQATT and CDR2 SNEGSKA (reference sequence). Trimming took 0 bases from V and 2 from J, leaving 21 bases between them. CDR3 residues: CSARDVRALLAHTDTQYF. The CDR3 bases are TGCAGTGCTAGAGATGTCCGGGCTCTACTCGCCCACACAGATACGCAGTATTTT.

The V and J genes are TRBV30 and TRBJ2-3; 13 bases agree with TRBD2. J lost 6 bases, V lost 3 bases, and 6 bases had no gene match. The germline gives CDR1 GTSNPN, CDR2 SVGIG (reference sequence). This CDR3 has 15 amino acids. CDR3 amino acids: CAWRRLAGGKDTQYF. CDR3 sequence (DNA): TGTGCCTGGAGGAGACTAGCGGGGGGCAAGGATACGCAGTATTTT.

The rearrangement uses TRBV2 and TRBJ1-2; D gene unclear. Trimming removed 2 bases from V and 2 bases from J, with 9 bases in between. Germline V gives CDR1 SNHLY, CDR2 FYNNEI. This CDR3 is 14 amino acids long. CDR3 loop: CASSEPRGNYGYTF. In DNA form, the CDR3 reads TGTGCCAGCAGTGAACCACGAGGGAACTATGGCTACACCTTC.

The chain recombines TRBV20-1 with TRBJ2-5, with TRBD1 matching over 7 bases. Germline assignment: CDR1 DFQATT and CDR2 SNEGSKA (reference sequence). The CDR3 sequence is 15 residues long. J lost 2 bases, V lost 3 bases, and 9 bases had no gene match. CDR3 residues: CSASIGGLFQETQYF. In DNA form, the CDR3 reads TGCAGTGCTAGTATAGGGGGCTTATTTCAAGAGACCCAGTACTTC.

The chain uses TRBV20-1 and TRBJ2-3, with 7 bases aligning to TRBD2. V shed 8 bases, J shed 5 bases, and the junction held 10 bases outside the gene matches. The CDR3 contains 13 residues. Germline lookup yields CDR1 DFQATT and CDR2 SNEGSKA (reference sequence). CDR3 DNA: TGCAGTCTGCCCGGCGGGGGACGAGATACGCAGTATTTT. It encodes CSLPGGGRDTQYF.

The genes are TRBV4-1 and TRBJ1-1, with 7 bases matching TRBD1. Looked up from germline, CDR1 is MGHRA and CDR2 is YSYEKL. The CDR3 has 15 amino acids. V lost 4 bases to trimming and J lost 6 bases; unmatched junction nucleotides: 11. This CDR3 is CASSPTGIRVSEAFF. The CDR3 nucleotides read TGCGCCAGCAGCCCGACAGGGATTAGGGTATCTGAAGCTTTCTTT.

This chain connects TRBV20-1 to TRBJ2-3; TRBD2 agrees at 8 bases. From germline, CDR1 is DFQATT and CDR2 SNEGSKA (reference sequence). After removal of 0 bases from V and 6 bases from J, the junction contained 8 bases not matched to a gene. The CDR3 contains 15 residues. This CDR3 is CSARDLAGSPDTQYF. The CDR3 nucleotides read TGCAGTGCTAGAGATCTAGCGGGTAGCCCGGATACGCAGTATTTT.

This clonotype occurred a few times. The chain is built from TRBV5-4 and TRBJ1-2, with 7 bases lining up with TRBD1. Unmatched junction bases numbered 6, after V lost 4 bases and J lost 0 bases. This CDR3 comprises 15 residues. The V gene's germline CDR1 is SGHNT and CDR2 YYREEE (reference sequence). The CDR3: CASSAAGTANYGYTF. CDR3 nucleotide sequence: TGTGCCAGCAGCGCCGCCGGGACAGCTAACTATGGCTACACCTTC.

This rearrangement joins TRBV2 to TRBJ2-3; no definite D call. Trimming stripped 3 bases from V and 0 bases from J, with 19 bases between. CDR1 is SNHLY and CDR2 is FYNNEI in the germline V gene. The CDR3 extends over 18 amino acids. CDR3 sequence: CASSDIRGQIPSTDTQYF. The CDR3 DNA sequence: TGTGCCAGCAGTGACATTCGAGGCCAGATTCCTAGCACAGATACGCAGTATTTT.

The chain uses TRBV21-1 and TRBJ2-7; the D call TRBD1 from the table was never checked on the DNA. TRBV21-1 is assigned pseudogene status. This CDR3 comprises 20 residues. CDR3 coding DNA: TGTGCCAGCAGCAGCCAAAACCGGACAGGGATGTCCCCAGCACGGTGCGAGCAGTACTTC. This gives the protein CASSSQNRTGMSPARCEQYF.